The 3 T cell receptor beta chains reported below all come from one sample, sequenced in a study of blood T cell repertoires in COVID-19. Here immunoSEQ multiplex PCR was the method, and the copy in TCRdb shows in-frame clones only, minus some. Among 150,000 to 200,000 clones listed, approximately 84% were seen once. The sample taken for sequencing was peripheral blood. The receptors stem from a human donor with acute or convalescent COVID-19. The donor label of this sample is uncertain.

This clone occurred once. The chain recombines TRBV3-1 (or the pseudogene TRBV3-2) with TRBJ2-2; D remains unclear. CDR3 length equals 14 residues. Germline CDR1 and CDR2: LGHDT and YNNKEL (reference sequence). V was shortened by 4 bases and J by 3 bases, with 9 bases between the two germline ends. The CDR3 bases are TGTGCCAGCAGCCGCGGAGAACACACCGGGGAGCTGTTTTTT. Translated, it gives CASSRGEHTGELFF.

In DNA form, the CDR3 reads TGTGCCAGCAGCTCGACAGAAGGGGGAAACACCATATATTTT. It specifies CASSSTEGGNTIYF. V gene TRBV7-9 combines with J gene TRBJ1-3, with D tentatively TRBD1 (5 bases). V was pared by 4 bases and J by 4 bases, with 11 bases between. The CDR3 sequence is 14 residues long. Germline CDR1 SEHNR, CDR2 FQNEAQ (reference sequence).

The chain is built from TRBV6-5 and TRBJ1-4, with 9 bases aligning to TRBD1. The CDR3 sequence is 15 residues long. V lost 6 bases and J lost 8; bases outside the gene matches: 10. Germline V gene sequence: CDR1 MNHEY, CDR2 SVGAGI. This CDR3 reads CASRDRGTGHEKLFF. The CDR3 coding sequence is TGTGCCAGCAGAGACCGGGGGACAGGGCACGAAAAACTGTTTTTT.